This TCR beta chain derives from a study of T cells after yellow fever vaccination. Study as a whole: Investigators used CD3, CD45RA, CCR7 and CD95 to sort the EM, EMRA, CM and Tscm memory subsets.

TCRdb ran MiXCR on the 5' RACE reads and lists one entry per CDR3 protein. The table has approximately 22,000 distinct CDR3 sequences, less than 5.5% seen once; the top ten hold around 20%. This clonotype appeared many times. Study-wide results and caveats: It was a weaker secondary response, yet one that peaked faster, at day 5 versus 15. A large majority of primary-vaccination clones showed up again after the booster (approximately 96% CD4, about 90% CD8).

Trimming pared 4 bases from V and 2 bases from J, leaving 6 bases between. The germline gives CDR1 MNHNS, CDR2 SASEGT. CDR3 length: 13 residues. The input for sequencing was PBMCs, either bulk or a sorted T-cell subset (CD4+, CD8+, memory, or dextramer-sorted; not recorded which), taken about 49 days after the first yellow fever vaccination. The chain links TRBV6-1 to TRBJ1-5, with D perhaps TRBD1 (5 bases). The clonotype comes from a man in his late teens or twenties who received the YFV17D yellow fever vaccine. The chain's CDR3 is CASSGGGNQPQHF. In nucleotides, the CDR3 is TGTGCCAGCAGTGGGGGGGGCAATCAGCCCCAGCATTTT.